The 3 T cell receptor beta chains below all came from one sample that was sequenced in a study of T cells after yellow fever vaccination. Each CDR3 protein is one row after TCRdb ran MiXCR on the 5' RACE reads. The table lists 70,000 or so distinct CDR3 sequences, around 6.2% of them singletons, with over 2% in the top ten. Specimen: CD4+ T cells sorted from PBMCs, collected less than 16 days after the first yellow fever vaccination. Source of these receptors: a man between 18 and 35 years old who received the YFV17D yellow fever vaccine.

This clonotype was seen repeatedly, ten times or more. The V and J genes are TRBV6-2 or TRBV6-3 and TRBJ1-2, with D unresolved. Germline assignment: CDR1 MNHEY and CDR2 SVGEGT. The CDR3 sequence is 11 residues long. V lost 9 bases and J 5 bases, leaving 10 bases between the germline ends. CDR3 region: CARRHLYGYTF. In nucleotides, the CDR3 is TGTGCCAGGAGACATCTTTATGGCTACACCTTC.

This clonotype was observed at least ten times. The genes are TRBV30 and TRBJ2-5, with no clear D. Trimming took off 7 bases at V and 5 bases at J, with 17 bases between the two ends. The CDR3 runs to 13 residues. In germline, CDR1 is GTSNPN, CDR2 SVGIG (reference sequence). CDR3 sequence reads: CASAFDSLETQYF. The CDR3 DNA reads TGTGCCTCCGCTTTCGATAGCCTGGAGACCCAGTACTTC.

J is TRBJ2-7 and V is TRBV5-4, with D possibly TRBD2 on 5 matching bases. The CDR3 runs to 15 residues. V gave up 2 bases and J gave up 2 bases, with 14 bases separating them. Germline V gives CDR1 SGHNT, CDR2 YYREEE (reference sequence). The CDR3 loop is CASSFAGELAYEQYF. CDR3 DNA sequence: TGTGCCAGCAGCTTTGCCGGGGAGTTGGCCTACGAGCAGTACTTC.